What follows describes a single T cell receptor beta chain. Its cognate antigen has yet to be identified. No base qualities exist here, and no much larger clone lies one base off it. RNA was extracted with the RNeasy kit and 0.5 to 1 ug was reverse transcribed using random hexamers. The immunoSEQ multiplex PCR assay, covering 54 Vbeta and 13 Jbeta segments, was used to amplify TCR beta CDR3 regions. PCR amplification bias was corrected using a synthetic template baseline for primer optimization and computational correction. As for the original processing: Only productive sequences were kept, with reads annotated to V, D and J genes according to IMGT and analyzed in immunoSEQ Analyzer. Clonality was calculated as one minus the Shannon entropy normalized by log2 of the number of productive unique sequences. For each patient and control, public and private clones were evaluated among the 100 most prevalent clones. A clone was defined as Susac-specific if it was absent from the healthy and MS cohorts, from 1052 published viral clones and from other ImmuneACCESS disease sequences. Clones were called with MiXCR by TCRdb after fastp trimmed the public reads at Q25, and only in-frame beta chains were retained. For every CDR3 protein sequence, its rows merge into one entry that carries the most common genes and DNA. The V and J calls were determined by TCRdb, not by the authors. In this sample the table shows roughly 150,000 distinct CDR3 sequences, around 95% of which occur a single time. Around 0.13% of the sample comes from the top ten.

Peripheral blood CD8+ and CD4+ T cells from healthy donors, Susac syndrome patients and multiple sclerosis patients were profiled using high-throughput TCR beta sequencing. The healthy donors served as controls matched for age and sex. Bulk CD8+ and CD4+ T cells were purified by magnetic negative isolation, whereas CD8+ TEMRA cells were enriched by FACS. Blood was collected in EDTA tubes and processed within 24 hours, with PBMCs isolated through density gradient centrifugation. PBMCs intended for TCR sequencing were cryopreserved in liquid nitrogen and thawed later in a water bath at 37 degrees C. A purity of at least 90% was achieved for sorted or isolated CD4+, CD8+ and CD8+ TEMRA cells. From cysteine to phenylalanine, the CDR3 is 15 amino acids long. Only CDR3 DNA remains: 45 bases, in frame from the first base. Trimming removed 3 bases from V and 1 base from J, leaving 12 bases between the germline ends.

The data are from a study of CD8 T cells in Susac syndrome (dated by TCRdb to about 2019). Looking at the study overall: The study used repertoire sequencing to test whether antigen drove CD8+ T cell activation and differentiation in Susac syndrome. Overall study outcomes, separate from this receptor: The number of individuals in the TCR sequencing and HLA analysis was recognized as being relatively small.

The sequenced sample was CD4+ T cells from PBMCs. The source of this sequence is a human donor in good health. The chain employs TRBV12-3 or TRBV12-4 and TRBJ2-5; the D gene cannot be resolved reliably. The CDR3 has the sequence CASSFRTSSQETQYF. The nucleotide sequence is TGTGCCAGCAGTTTTAGAACATCATCCCAAGAGACCCAGTACTTC.